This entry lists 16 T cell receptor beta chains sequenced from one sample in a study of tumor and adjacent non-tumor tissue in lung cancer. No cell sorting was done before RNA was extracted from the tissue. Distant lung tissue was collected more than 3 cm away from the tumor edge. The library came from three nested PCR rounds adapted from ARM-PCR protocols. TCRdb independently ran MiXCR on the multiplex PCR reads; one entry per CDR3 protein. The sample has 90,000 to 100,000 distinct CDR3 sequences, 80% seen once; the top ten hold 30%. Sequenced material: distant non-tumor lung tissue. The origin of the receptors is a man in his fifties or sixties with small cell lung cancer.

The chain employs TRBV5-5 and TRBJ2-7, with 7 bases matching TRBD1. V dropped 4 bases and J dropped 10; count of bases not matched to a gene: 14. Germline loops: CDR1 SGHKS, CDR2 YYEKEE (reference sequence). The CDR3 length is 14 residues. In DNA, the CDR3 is TGTGCCAGCAGCCCGGGACAGCATCTCTGCGAACAGTACGTC. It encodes CASSPGQHLCEQYV.

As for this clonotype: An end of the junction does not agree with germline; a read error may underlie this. In DNA form, the CDR3 reads TGTGCCAGCAGTTTAGTACATTCCTACAATGAGCAGTTATTC. This encodes CASSLVHSYNEQLF. The chain carries TRBV12-3 or TRBV12-4 and TRBJ2-1; D is unresolved. The CDR3 is made up of 14 amino acids.

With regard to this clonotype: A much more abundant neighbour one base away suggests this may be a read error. The CDR3 nucleotides are TGCAGTGCTAGAGGACAGGGTTCGGCCAAAAACATTCAGCACTTC. It specifies CSARGQGSAKNIQHF. The chain carries TRBV20-1 and TRBJ2-4; TRBD1 agrees at 7 bases. The germline CDR1 and CDR2 sequences are DFQATT and SNEGSKA (reference sequence). CDR3 length: 15 amino acids.

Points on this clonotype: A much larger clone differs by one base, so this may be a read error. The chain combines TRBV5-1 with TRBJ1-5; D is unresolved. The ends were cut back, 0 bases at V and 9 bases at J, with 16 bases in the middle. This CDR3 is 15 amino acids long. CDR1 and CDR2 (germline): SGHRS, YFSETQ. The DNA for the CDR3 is TGCGCCAGCAGCTTGGCCCCGGAGATGGGTATGCCCCAGCATTTT. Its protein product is CASSLAPEMGMPQHF.

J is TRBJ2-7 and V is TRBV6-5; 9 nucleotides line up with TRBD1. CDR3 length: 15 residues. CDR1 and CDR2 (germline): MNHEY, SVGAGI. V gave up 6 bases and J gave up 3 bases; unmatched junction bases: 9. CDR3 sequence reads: CASRRDRDRFYEQYF. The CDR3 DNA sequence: TGTGCCAGCAGGAGGGACAGGGATCGATTCTACGAGCAGTACTTC.

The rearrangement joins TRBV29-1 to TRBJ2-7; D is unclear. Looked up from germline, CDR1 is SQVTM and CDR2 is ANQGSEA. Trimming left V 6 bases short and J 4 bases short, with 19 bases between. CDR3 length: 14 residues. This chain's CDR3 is CSVKEWVHSYEQYF. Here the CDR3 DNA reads TGCAGCGTCAAAGAGTGGGTACACTCTTACGAGCAGTACTTC.

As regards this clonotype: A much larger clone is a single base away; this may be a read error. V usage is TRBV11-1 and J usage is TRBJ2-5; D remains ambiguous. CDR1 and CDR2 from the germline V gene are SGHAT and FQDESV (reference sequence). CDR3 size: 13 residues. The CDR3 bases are TGTGCCAGCCGCTCGACGGCACAAGAGGCCCAGTACTTC. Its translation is CASRSTAQEAQYF.

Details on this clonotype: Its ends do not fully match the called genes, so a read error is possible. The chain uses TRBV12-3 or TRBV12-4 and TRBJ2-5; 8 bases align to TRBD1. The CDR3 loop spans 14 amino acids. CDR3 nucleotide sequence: TGTTCCAGCAACTTAATGGACAGGGAAGAGACCCAGTACTTC. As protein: CSSNLMDREETQYF.

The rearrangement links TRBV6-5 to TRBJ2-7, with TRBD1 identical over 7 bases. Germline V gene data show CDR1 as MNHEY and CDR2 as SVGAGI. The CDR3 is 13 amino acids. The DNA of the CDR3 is TGTGCCATCAGTTACTCGAACCAGGGGGAAGTGTGCGTC. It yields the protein CAISYSNQGEVCV.

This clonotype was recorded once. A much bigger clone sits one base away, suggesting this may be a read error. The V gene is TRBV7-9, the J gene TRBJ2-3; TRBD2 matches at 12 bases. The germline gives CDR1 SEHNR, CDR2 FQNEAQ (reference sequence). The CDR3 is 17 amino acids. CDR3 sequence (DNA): TGTACCAGCAGCCCGGGACCGACTAGCGGGAGTTCTGATACGCAGTATTTT. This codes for CTSSPGPTSGSSDTQYF. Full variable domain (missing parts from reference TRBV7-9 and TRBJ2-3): DTGVSQNPRHKITKRGQNVTFRCDPISEHNRLYWYRQTLGQGPEFLTYFQNEAQLEKSRLLSDRFSAERPKGSFSTLEIQRTEQGDSAMYLCTSSPGPTSGSSDTQYFGPGTRLTVL.

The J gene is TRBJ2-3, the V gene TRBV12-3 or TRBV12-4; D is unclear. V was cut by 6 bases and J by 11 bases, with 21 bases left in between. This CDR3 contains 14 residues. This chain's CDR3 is CASSPLLPSDVQYF. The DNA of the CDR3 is TGTGCCAGCAGCCCACTACTCCCCTCTGATGTGCAGTATTTT.

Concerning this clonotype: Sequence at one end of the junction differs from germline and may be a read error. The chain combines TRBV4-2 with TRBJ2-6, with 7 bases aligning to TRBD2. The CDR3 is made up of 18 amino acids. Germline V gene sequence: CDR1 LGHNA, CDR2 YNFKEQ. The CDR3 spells CASSQDAGEHSGVNVLTF. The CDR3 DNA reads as TGTGCCAGCAGCCAAGATGCGGGGGAACACTCTGGGGTCAACGTCCTGACTTTC.

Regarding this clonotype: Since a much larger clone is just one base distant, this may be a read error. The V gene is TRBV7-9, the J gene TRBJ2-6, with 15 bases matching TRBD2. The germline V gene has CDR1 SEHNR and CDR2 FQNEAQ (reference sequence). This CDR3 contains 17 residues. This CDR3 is CASRGTSGRSGANVQTF. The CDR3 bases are TGTGCCAGCAGAGGGACTAGCGGGAGGTCTGGGGCCAACGTCCAGACTTTC.

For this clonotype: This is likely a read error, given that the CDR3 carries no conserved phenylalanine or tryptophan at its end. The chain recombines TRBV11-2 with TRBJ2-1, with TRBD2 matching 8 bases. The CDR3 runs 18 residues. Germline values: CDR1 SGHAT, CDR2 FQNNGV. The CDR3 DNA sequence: TGTGCCAGCAGCTTAGGAGTGGCGGGAGGCTACTACTACAATGATCAGTTCTTA. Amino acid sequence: CASSLGVAGGYYYNDQFL.

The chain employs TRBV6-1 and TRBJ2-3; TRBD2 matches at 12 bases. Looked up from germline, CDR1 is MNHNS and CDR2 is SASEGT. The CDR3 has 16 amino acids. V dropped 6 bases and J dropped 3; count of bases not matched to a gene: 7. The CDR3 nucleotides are TGTGCCAGCAGAGTGACTAGCGGGAGTATTACAGATACGCAGTATTTT. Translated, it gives CASRVTSGSITDTQYF.

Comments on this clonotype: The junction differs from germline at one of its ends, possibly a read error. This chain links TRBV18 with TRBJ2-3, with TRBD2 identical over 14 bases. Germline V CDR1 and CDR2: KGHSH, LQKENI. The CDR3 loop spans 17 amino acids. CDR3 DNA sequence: TGTGCCAGCTCGGCTGGGACTAGCGGGAGCGGAACAGATACGCAATATTTT. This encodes CASSAGTSGSGTDTQYF. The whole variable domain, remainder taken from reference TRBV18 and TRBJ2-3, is NAGVMQNPRHLVRRRGQEARLRCSPMKGHSHVYWYRQLPEEGLKFMVYLQKENIIDESGMPKERFSAEFPKEGPSILRIQQVVRGDSAAYFCASSAGTSGSGTDTQYFGPGTRLTVL.